The next 26 T cell receptor beta chains were all read from a single sample in a study of blood T cell repertoires in COVID-19. This table comes from immunoSEQ multiplex PCR, and its TCRdb copy is limited to in-frame clones, with some not included. The data hold about 72,000 clones, with approximately 87% observed a single time. The sequenced sample consisted of peripheral blood. The receptors here all came from a woman of 80 years or more with acute or convalescent COVID-19.

The chain employs TRBV5-4 and TRBJ2-5; 9 bases fit TRBD2. The CDR3 spans 17 residues. Germline CDR1 SGHNT, CDR2 YYREEE (reference sequence). Trimming removed 0 bases from V and 5 bases from J; junction bases left unmatched: 11. CDR3 bases: TGTGCCAGCAGCTTGGGAGGCGGGAGGGCTCAGGGGGAGACCCAGTACTTC. Protein: CASSLGGGRAQGETQYF.

In this sample, this clone turned up once. The chain combines TRBV7-2 with TRBJ1-2; TRBD1 might be the D (6 bases). The germline CDR1 and CDR2 sequences are SGHTA and FQGNSA. V lost 2 bases to trimming and J lost 3 bases, with 10 bases between them. The CDR3 length is 14 residues. The CDR3 sequence: CASSLLGAYYGYTF. CDR3 DNA sequence: TGTGCCAGCAGCTTACTGGGGGCCTACTATGGCTACACCTTC. The variable domain in full, with the rest retrieved from reference TRBV7-2 and TRBJ1-2, is GAGVSQSPSNKVTEKGKDVELRCDPISGHTALYWYRQSLGQGLEFLIYFQGNSAPDKSGLPSDRFSAERTGGSVSTLTIQRTQQEDSAVYLCASSLLGAYYGYTFGSGTRLTVV.

This chain joins TRBV24-1 and TRBJ2-5, with 9 bases identical to TRBD2. J lost 4 bases, V lost 5 bases, and 7 bases had no gene match. The CDR3 has 15 residues. Germline CDR1 and CDR2: KGHDR and SFDVKD. CDR3 residues: CATSVGGRAVETQYF. DNA for the CDR3: TGTGCCACCAGTGTAGGCGGGAGGGCCGTAGAGACCCAGTACTTC.

The chain links TRBV5-4 to TRBJ2-2, with 11 bases that match TRBD2. Trimming took 4 bases from V and 1 from J; bases not matched to a gene: 6. Looked up from germline, CDR1 is SGHNT and CDR2 is YYREEE (reference sequence). The CDR3 spans 17 residues. In DNA form, the CDR3 reads TGTGCCAGCAGCCTAGCGGGAGGAGCACGGAACACCGGGGAGCTGTTTTTT. This codes for CASSLAGGARNTGELFF.

The CDR3 reads CASSLFGQTYTF. Written as DNA, the CDR3 is TGTGCCAGCAGCTTATTTGGACAGACCTACACCTTC. The chain uses TRBV7-3 and TRBJ1-2; TRBD1 might be the D (6 bases). The germline V gene has CDR1 SGHTA and CDR2 FQGTGA. The V gene lost 2 bases and the J gene lost 10 bases, with 11 bases spanning the gap. This CDR3 is 12 amino acids long.

The chain employs TRBV5-1 and TRBJ2-5, with 8 bases lining up with TRBD2. The CDR3 is 14 amino acids. Germline V gene data show CDR1 as SGHRS and CDR2 as YFSETQ. Trimming removed 3 bases from V and 2 bases from J; junction bases left unmatched: 3. The CDR3 nucleotides are TGCGCCAGCAGCTCCGGGAGGGTACAAGAGACCCAGTACTTC. Its protein is CASSSGRVQETQYF.

The rearrangement links TRBV5-1 to TRBJ2-7; 10 bases fit TRBD2. This CDR3 contains 15 residues. After removal of 0 bases from V and 7 bases from J, the junction contained 7 bases not matched to a gene. Germline V gene data show CDR1 as SGHRS and CDR2 as YFSETQ. The CDR3 region is CASSLGPSGSGEQYF. For the CDR3, the DNA is TGCGCCAGCAGCTTGGGTCCTAGCGGGAGTGGTGAGCAGTACTTC.

This sequence joins TRBV4-2 and TRBJ1-1, with TRBD1 as a possible D gene (6 bases). CDR1 and CDR2 (germline): LGHNA, YNFKEQ. CDR3 size: 15 residues. Trimming left V 0 bases short and J 6 bases short, with 14 bases between. The CDR3 region has the DNA TGTGCCAGCAGCCAAGAACAGGGTCTGCGGGCTGAAGCTTTCTTT. Its protein product is CASSQEQGLRAEAFF.

This clone was counted only a few times. This chain joins TRBV18 and TRBJ1-6; 7 nucleotides agree with TRBD1. Trimming at V came to 3 bases and at J to 9 bases, leaving 8 bases not matched to a gene. The germline CDR1 and CDR2 sequences are KGHSH and LQKENI. This CDR3 is 15 amino acids long. CDR3 in amino acids: CASSPMTGRSSPLHF. DNA of the CDR3: TGTGCCAGCTCACCCATGACAGGGAGAAGTTCACCCCTCCACTTT.

This clone was counted once. The V gene is TRBV3-1 (or the pseudogene TRBV3-2), the J gene TRBJ2-7, with D possibly TRBD2 on 5 matching bases. The CDR3 covers 14 residues. Germline CDR1 reads LGHDT; CDR2 reads YNNKEL (reference sequence). V lost 4 bases, J lost 0 bases, and 10 bases lay in between. CDR3 sequence: CASSRPGSSYEQYF. The CDR3 region has the DNA TGTGCCAGCAGCCGACCGGGGAGCTCCTACGAGCAGTACTTC.

The genes are TRBV19 and TRBJ1-4; D gene ambiguous. The CDR3 sequence is 14 residues long. Between the trimmed V and J ends, which lost 3 bases and 7 bases, there was a span of 12 bases. Germline V gives CDR1 LNHDA, CDR2 SQIVND (reference sequence). CDR3 protein: CASSMTGLSEKLFF. CDR3 nucleotides: TGTGCCAGTAGTATGACGGGATTGAGTGAAAAACTGTTTTTT.

This clone was recorded only once. The chain recombines TRBV30 with TRBJ2-1; 10 positions match TRBD1. After removal of 7 bases from V and 4 bases from J, the junction contained 4 bases not matched to a gene. Germline loops: CDR1 GTSNPN, CDR2 SVGIG (reference sequence). The CDR3 covers 13 residues. CDR3 DNA sequence: TGTGCCTTTCAGGACAGGGGGTACAATGAGCAGTTCTTC. This gives the protein CAFQDRGYNEQFF.

The chain links TRBV28 to TRBJ2-1, with D maybe TRBD2 (5 bases). In germline, CDR1 is MDHEN, CDR2 SYDVKM. V shed 1 base and J shed 5 bases, with 12 bases lying between them. This CDR3 spans 15 amino acids. The CDR3 loop reads CASSLSSQGHNEQFF. CDR3 bases: TGTGCCAGCAGTTTATCTAGCCAAGGCCACAATGAGCAGTTCTTC.

The V and J genes are TRBV14 and TRBJ1-6, with D perhaps TRBD1 (6 bases). This CDR3 has 17 amino acids. V was trimmed by 0 bases and J by 7 bases, leaving 16 bases between them. Germline-derived CDR1 and CDR2 are SGHDN and FVKESK. DNA of the CDR3: TGTGCCAGCAGCCAAGAAAAGCCGACAGGAAGGAATTCACCCCTCCACTTT. Its translation is CASSQEKPTGRNSPLHF. Full variable domain (remainder filled in from reference TRBV14 and TRBJ1-6): EAGVTQFPSHSVIEKGQTVTLRCDPISGHDNLYWYRRVMGKEIKFLLHFVKESKQDESGMPNNRFLAERTGGTYSTLKVQPAELEDSGVYFCASSQEKPTGRNSPLHFGNGTRLTVT.

This clone was counted only a few times. The chain is built from TRBV5-1 and TRBJ2-7, with 9 bases lining up with TRBD2. Germline CDR1 and CDR2: SGHRS and YFSETQ. CDR3 length: 16 amino acids. Losses at the gene ends were 4 bases for V and 2 bases for J; bases not matched to a gene: 10. In nucleotides, the CDR3 is TGCGCCAGCAGCGGCGGGACTAGCAGAGTCGCCTACGAGCAGTACTTC. This encodes CASSGGTSRVAYEQYF.

This clone appeared a single time. This chain uses TRBV15 with TRBJ1-1; the D is unclear. Trimming took off 0 bases at V and 4 bases at J, with 6 bases between the two ends. The CDR3 sequence is 13 residues long. Germline loops: CDR1 LNHNV, CDR2 YYDKDF (reference sequence). For the CDR3, the DNA is TGTGCCACCAGCAGAGAGGAGGGCACTGAAGCTTTCTTT. The encoded protein is CATSREEGTEAFF.

The chain joins TRBV5-1 to TRBJ1-2, with D possibly TRBD1 on 6 matching bases. The ends were cut back, 4 bases at V and 4 bases at J, with 11 bases in the middle. The CDR3 has 13 amino acids. The germline V gene encodes CDR1 SGHRS and CDR2 YFSETQ. CDR3: CASSPLDSYGYTF. The CDR3 DNA reads as TGCGCCAGCAGCCCGTTGGACAGCTATGGCTACACCTTC.

This rearrangement joins TRBV5-4 to TRBJ1-2; 10 nucleotides line up with TRBD1. The germline gives CDR1 SGHNT, CDR2 YYREEE (reference sequence). Unmatched junction bases numbered 8, after V lost 4 bases and J lost 5 bases. This CDR3 spans 15 amino acids. The DNA of the CDR3 is TGTGCCAGCAGCGATGGGGACAGGGGTTTTTATGGCTACACCTTC. Translating it yields CASSDGDRGFYGYTF.

The rearrangement joins TRBV10-3 to TRBJ2-7; 14 bases are a match to TRBD2. V trimming: 1 base; J trimming: 3 bases; junction bases outside the gene matches: 14. This CDR3 has 20 residues. Germline V gene lookup returns CDR1 ENHRY and CDR2 SYGVKD. DNA of the CDR3: TGTGCCATCAGTGAGTGGGGGACTAGCGGGAGCCTCGGGGTTGACTACGAGCAGTACTTC. It yields the protein CAISEWGTSGSLGVDYEQYF.

V gene TRBV9 combines with J gene TRBJ1-3; tentative D call: TRBD1 (5 bases). V shed 0 bases and J shed 0 bases, with 34 bases lying between them. CDR1 SGDLS and CDR2 YYNGEE come from the germline V gene. The CDR3 totals 24 residues. For the CDR3, the DNA is TGTGCCAGCAGCGTAGTAGGATATGAGTGGCGGAACTGGGACTTTTCTTTCTCTGGAAACACCATATATTTT. Amino acids: CASSVVGYEWRNWDFSFSGNTIYF. The entire variable domain, with the rest obtained from reference TRBV9 and TRBJ1-3, is as follows: DSGVTQTPKHLITATGQRVTLRCSPRSGDLSVYWYQQSLDQGLQFLIQYYNGEERAKGNILERFSAQQFPDLHSELNLSSLELGDSALYFCASSVVGYEWRNWDFSFSGNTIYFGEGSWLTVV.

The chain couples TRBV9 to TRBJ1-2; tentative D call: TRBD1 (5 bases). The CDR3 runs 14 residues. The ends were cut back, 0 bases at V and 2 bases at J, with 8 bases in the middle. Germline V lookup: CDR1 SGDLS, CDR2 YYNGEE. The CDR3 region is CASSVGQTNYGYTF. The CDR3 DNA reads TGTGCCAGCAGCGTAGGACAGACAAACTATGGCTACACCTTC. Full variable domain (rest looked up from reference TRBV9 and TRBJ1-2): DSGVTQTPKHLITATGQRVTLRCSPRSGDLSVYWYQQSLDQGLQFLIQYYNGEERAKGNILERFSAQQFPDLHSELNLSSLELGDSALYFCASSVGQTNYGYTFGSGTRLTVV.

This clone occurred a few times. The rearrangement joins TRBV6-5 to TRBJ1-1, with 8 bases matching TRBD1. From germline, CDR1 is MNHEY and CDR2 SVGAGI. The CDR3 has 14 residues. The V and J ends lost 5 bases and 5 bases, in that order; junction bases with no gene match: 7. The CDR3 DNA sequence: TGTGCCAGCAGTCGGACCAGGGGGCCGACTGAAGCTTTCTTT. Its translation is CASSRTRGPTEAFF.

The V call is TRBV10-3, the J call TRBJ1-2; D is uncertain. The CDR3 length is 12 residues. The ends were cut back, 3 bases at V and 4 bases at J, with 6 bases in the middle. Germline loops: CDR1 ENHRY, CDR2 SYGVKD. The CDR3 sequence: CAISENGYGYTF. Written as DNA, the CDR3 is TGTGCCATCAGTGAAAACGGCTATGGCTACACCTTC.

DNA of the CDR3: TGTGCCAGCAGTGAAGAGAATACGAACACTGAAGCTTTCTTT. Amino acids: CASSEENTNTEAFF. V gene TRBV25-1 combines with J gene TRBJ1-1; D ambiguous. Trimming took off 2 bases at V and 1 base at J, with 8 bases between the two ends. Germline CDR1 MGHDK, CDR2 SYGVNS. This CDR3 region has 14 residues. Using reference TRBV25-1 and TRBJ1-1 for the parts outside the CDR3, the full variable domain is EADIYQTPRYLVIGTGKKITLECSQTMGHDKMYWYQQDPGMELHLIHYSYGVNSTEKGDLSSESTVSRIRTEHFPLTLESARPSHTSQYLCASSEENTNTEAFFGQGTRLTVV.

The chain carries TRBV5-5 and TRBJ2-3, with 8 bases fitting TRBD1. CDR3 length equals 16 residues. The trim removed 0 bases at V and 2 bases at J, leaving 5 bases unmatched. CDR1 is SGHKS and CDR2 is YYEKEE in the germline V gene (reference sequence). CDR3 sequence: CASSLVGQDPTDTQYF. In DNA, the CDR3 is TGTGCCAGCAGCTTGGTGGGACAGGACCCCACAGATACGCAGTATTTT.

The chain employs TRBV25-1 and TRBJ2-5; the match to TRBD1 covers 10 bases. The CDR3 runs 17 residues. CDR1 MGHDK and CDR2 SYGVNS come from the germline V gene. With V trimmed by 1 base and J by 2 bases, 7 bases remained unmatched. DNA of the CDR3: TGTGCCAGCAGTGAATGGGGGACAGGGGTGAAGCAAGAGACCCAGTACTTC. This codes for CASSEWGTGVKQETQYF.